The clone carrying this T cell receptor beta chain has a handful of counts. As yet, its antigen is unknown. The CDR3 is 12 residues long. Per germline, CDR1 SGDLS and CDR2 YYNGEE. V was shortened by 4 bases and J by 5 bases, with 8 bases between the two germline ends. This specimen belongs to a study of cytomegalovirus exposure and HLA in healthy donors. The study's findings and limits: Several of the most significant clusters appeared linked to common viral pathogens, based on a later analysis. Later analysis demonstrated an association between a missense DCLRE1C variant and TCR beta V- and J-gene trimming. As was reported, the classifier diagnosed cytomegalovirus status with high specificity and sensitivity.

Use of 60 Vbeta and 13 Jbeta primers characterized the PCR. Libraries were prepared by immunoSEQ multiplex PCR; TCRdb keeps only in-frame clonotypes and omits some of them. The sample yields approximately 70,000 clones, 70% to 75% seen once. What was sequenced was PBMCs. This chain uses TRBV9 with TRBJ2-3; D might be TRBD2 (5 bases). This receptor was taken from a human donor in good health. CDR3 nucleotide sequence: TGTGCCAGCAGCACCCGGGGAGATACGCAGTATTTT. Its translation is CASSTRGDTQYF.